This TCR beta chain was captured by sequencing in a study of monozygotic twins with inflammatory bowel disease. Study-level results: Backing was not found for a single strong signal or clonotype associated with IBD. Relative clonotype sharing with others was diminished in IBD patients versus healthy twins, particularly with disease activity.

Comments on this clonotype: The target antigen is unknown.

The CDR3 runs to 13 residues. Germline V gene sequence: CDR1 MGHRA, CDR2 YSYEKL. Per TCR library, around 4,000 ng of total RNA was used. Template-switch reactions added UMIs with a 6-nucleotide sample barcode. TCRdb re-called the 5' RACE reads and catalogs CDR3 proteins one per entry, DNA excluded. Listed are over 110,000 distinct CDR3 sequences; 2.4% falls within the top ten. The receptor's source is a human donor with ulcerative colitis or Crohn's disease, or a healthy co-twin of an affected twin (not recorded which). This rearrangement joins TRBV4-1 to TRBJ2-7. The source material was blood. This CDR3 reads CASSRAEFYEQYF.